This T cell receptor (beta chain) was documented in a study of T cell responses to AZD1222 COVID-19 vaccine. This table comes from immunoSEQ multiplex PCR, and its TCRdb copy is limited to in-frame clones, with some not included. The repertoire holds tens of thousands of clones, around 87% seen once, with roughly 18% in the top ten. V was cut by 3 bases and J by 8 bases, with 22 bases left in between. Germline CDR1 and CDR2: SEHNR and FQNEAQ (reference sequence). The CDR3 loop spans 16 amino acids. Overall study findings and caveats: Nearly half of unique spike-specific TCRs reportedly avoided B.1.351 and B.1.1.7 mutated regions. Most donors were white British and more were female, and clonal diversity was possibly underestimated. Only a handful of AZD1222 recipients, more than five in all, had baseline seropositivity. Without day 14 samples, only post-peak T cell repertoires were studied.

Details on this clone: The target antigen is unknown.

The chain is built from TRBV7-9 and TRBJ1-2, with D unresolved. This TCR was recovered from an adult who received the AZD1222 COVID-19 vaccine. The sample was peripheral blood, taken 28 days after the second AZD1222 dose. CDR3 DNA sequence: TGTGCCAGCAGCTTCGCCGAGACTGTGGTGACGAGGGGCTACACCTTC. Translation: CASSFAETVVTRGYTF.